This T cell receptor beta chain was retrieved from a study of molecular identifiers for immune sequencing clone quantification. To note about this clonotype: Its antigen is currently unknown. Possible read error: a much larger clone is one base away.

As previously described, bulk TCR libraries were made using listed TCR primers. Each CDR3 protein gets one entry after TCRdb re-called the PCR reads with MiXCR. The table includes about 640,000 distinct CDR3 sequences, less than 20% detected once. Germline V gene data show CDR1 as SGHAT and CDR2 as FQNNGV. The length of the CDR3 is 12 residues. Study-wide results and caveats: Sharing of a barcode by identical TCR molecules could cause highly expanded clone sizes to be underestimated. In CMV-specific effectors, clones above 20 copies held over 97% of molecules; naive, under 1%.

Sorting isolated naive CD8 T cells as CD8+CD4-CCR7+CD45RA+ events. The sequenced sample consisted of naive CD8+ T cells from blood, with Jurkat cell RNA spiked in. Subset reported: FACS-sorted CD8+CD4-CCR7+CD45RA+ naive T cells. The chain couples TRBV11-2 to TRBJ1-5; no definite D call. This clonotype originated in a human donor in good health. Some libraries in this study had Jurkat cell RNA spiked in. Written as DNA, the CDR3 is TGTGTCAGCAGCTCCTCAGATCAGCCCCAGCATTTT. This translates into CVSSSSDQPQHF.